A single sample gave rise to the 29 T cell receptor beta chains below, sequenced in a study of blood T cell repertoires in COVID-19 (dated by TCRdb to the early 2020s). Library preparation was by the immunoSEQ multiplex PCR assay. TCRdb re-hosts the immuneACCESS table, in-frame sequences only. Its copies lack some clones; in the studies checked, an unresolved V gene accounts for under half of them, and the cause for the rest is not known. The sample table contains about 99,000 clones; only one count was recorded for around 88% of them. About 3% of the sample is taken by the ten largest. Sequencing was done on a sample of peripheral blood. The source is a human donor in a cohort sampled during active COVID-19.

The CDR3 spells CASSAQGTETQYF. CDR3 nucleotide sequence: TGTGCCAGCAGCGCGCAGGGTACGGAGACCCAGTACTTC. V gene TRBV7-9 combines with J gene TRBJ2-5; maybe TRBD1 (5 bases). The V end lost 5 bases, the J end lost 5 bases, and 12 bases lay between the germline ends. The CDR3 runs 13 residues. Germline CDR1 SEHNR, CDR2 FQNEAQ (reference sequence).

The genes are TRBV30 and TRBJ2-7, with TRBD2 matching 9 bases. After removal of 4 bases from V and 8 bases from J, the junction contained 9 bases not matched to a gene. This CDR3 spans 13 amino acids. Germline V CDR1 and CDR2: GTSNPN, SVGIG (reference sequence). The CDR3 DNA follows: TGTGCCTGGAAAAGAGCGGGAGGTGGCAAGCAGTACTTC. Translation: CAWKRAGGGKQYF.

The chain joins TRBV11-2 to TRBJ2-7, with D possibly being TRBD1 (7 bases). Per the germline V gene, CDR1 is SGHAT and CDR2 is FQNNGV. This CDR3 contains 16 residues. Trimming took off 3 bases at V and 7 bases at J, with 22 bases between the two ends. CDR3 sequence (DNA): TGTGCCAGCAGCTTGGGGGGACAGCGAACTCTACGAGAGCAGTACTTC. It codes for CASSLGGQRTLREQYF.

The chain uses TRBV16 and TRBJ1-2; 7 nucleotides align to TRBD1. The CDR3 is 16 residues long. The germline CDR1 and CDR2 sequences are KGHSY and FQNENV. V shed 4 bases, J shed 0 bases, and the junction held 8 bases outside the gene matches. CDR3 sequence: CASSPRRQGANYGYTF. The CDR3 DNA is TGTGCCAGCAGCCCCAGAAGGCAGGGGGCTAACTATGGCTACACCTTC.

The V and J genes are TRBV29-1 and TRBJ1-5; possible D gene TRBD1, 6 bases. Per germline, CDR1 SQVTM and CDR2 ANQGSEA. With 4 bases removed from V and 6 bases from J, the gap between germline ends came to 13 bases. CDR3 length: 13 residues. The CDR3 region is CSVVQGSGQPQHF. The CDR3 coding sequence is TGCAGCGTTGTACAGGGATCCGGTCAGCCCCAGCATTTT.

The chain has TRBV5-1 and TRBJ2-5; D possibly corresponds to TRBD2 (5 bases). The germline V gene encodes CDR1 SGHRS and CDR2 YFSETQ. The CDR3 is made up of 14 amino acids. Deletions cut 4 bases from V and 2 bases from J, with 12 bases between. The CDR3 bases are TGCGCCAGCAGCCTCGGGGTGAGTCAAGAGACCCAGTACTTC. It specifies CASSLGVSQETQYF.

This clone showed up just once. V and J are TRBV6-5 and TRBJ2-7; 7 bases are shared with TRBD1. Germline loops: CDR1 MNHEY, CDR2 SVGAGI. Losses at the gene ends were 7 bases for V and 2 bases for J; bases not matched to a gene: 8. This CDR3 contains 14 residues. The CDR3, as DNA: TGTGCCAGCACCTGGGGACAGCGTACCTACGAGCAGTACTTC. It yields the protein CASTWGQRTYEQYF.

In nucleotides, the CDR3 is TGTGCCAGCAGTTACTGGTCCGGGCAAGAGACCCAGTACTTC. Encoded protein: CASSYWSGQETQYF. The chain employs TRBV6-5 and TRBJ2-5; D ambiguous. The CDR3 is 14 amino acids. V was trimmed by 1 base and J by 2 bases, leaving 8 bases between them. Germline V gene lookup returns CDR1 MNHEY and CDR2 SVGAGI.

V and J are TRBV19 and TRBJ2-1, with D hard to call. Germline V CDR1 and CDR2: LNHDA, SQIVND (reference sequence). Trimming left V 5 bases short and J 2 bases short, with 13 bases between. CDR3 length equals 15 residues. This chain's CDR3 is CASSPEAFPYNEQFF. In DNA, the CDR3 is TGTGCCAGTAGTCCCGAGGCTTTCCCCTACAATGAGCAGTTCTTC. The whole variable domain, remainder taken from reference TRBV19 and TRBJ2-1, is DGGITQSPKYLFRKEGQNVTLSCEQNLNHDAMYWYRQDPGQGLRLIYYSQIVNDFQKGDIAEGYSVSREKKESFPLTVTSAQKNPTAFYLCASSPEAFPYNEQFFGPGTRLTVL.

V and J are TRBV6-5 and TRBJ1-5; 9 nucleotides align to TRBD1. The V and J ends lost 5 bases and 2 bases, in that order; junction bases with no gene match: 4. CDR1 is MNHEY and CDR2 is SVGAGI in the germline V gene. This CDR3 contains 15 residues. CDR3 in amino acids: CASSRTGEGNQPQHF. The CDR3 nucleotides are TGTGCCAGCAGTCGGACAGGGGAGGGCAATCAGCCCCAGCATTTT.

In its sample, this clone was seen once. The V and J genes are TRBV6-1 and TRBJ1-5; 9 bases line up with TRBD1. The CDR3 is made up of 16 amino acids. J gave up 2 bases and V 3 bases, and 5 bases lay outside the gene matches. The germline CDR1 and CDR2 sequences are MNHNS and SASEGT. The CDR3 loop is CASSDPTGGGNQPQHF. The CDR3 bases are TGTGCCAGCAGTGACCCGACAGGGGGTGGCAATCAGCCCCAGCATTTT.

This clone has just a few counts. The DNA of the CDR3 is TGTGCCAGTAGTACCGGACAGGGGGCTTTCGAGCAGTACTTC. Its translation is CASSTGQGAFEQYF. The rearrangement joins TRBV19 to TRBJ2-7; 11 bases are a match to TRBD1. With V trimmed by 4 bases and J by 6 bases, 5 bases remained unmatched. Germline V gene lookup returns CDR1 LNHDA and CDR2 SQIVND (reference sequence). CDR3 length equals 14 residues. Together with reference TRBV19 and TRBJ2-7, the CDR3 gives the full variable domain: DGGITQSPKYLFRKEGQNVTLSCEQNLNHDAMYWYRQDPGQGLRLIYYSQIVNDFQKGDIAEGYSVSREKKESFPLTVTSAQKNPTAFYLCASSTGQGAFEQYFGPGTRLTVT.

In this sample, this clone turned up once. The genes are TRBV2 and TRBJ1-5; 7 nucleotides align to TRBD1. In germline, CDR1 is SNHLY, CDR2 FYNNEI. The CDR3 has 16 amino acids. The ends lost 6 bases at V and 0 bases at J; junction bases unmatched: 8. The CDR3 sequence is CASRDPGQNSNQPQHF. CDR3 DNA sequence: TGTGCCAGCAGGGACCCGGGACAGAATAGCAATCAGCCCCAGCATTTT.

The chain is built from TRBV28 and TRBJ2-2, with TRBD2 identical over 8 bases. The CDR3 sequence is 15 residues long. Germline CDR1 reads MDHEN; CDR2 reads SYDVKM. Unmatched junction bases numbered 10, after V lost 6 bases and J lost 7 bases. CDR3 sequence: CASSPLGLAGGELFF. The CDR3 nucleotides are TGTGCCAGCAGCCCCCTTGGACTAGCTGGCGGGGAGCTGTTTTTT. Full variable domain (remainder filled in from reference TRBV28 and TRBJ2-2): DVKVTQSSRYLVKRTGEKVFLECVQDMDHENMFWYRQDPGLGLRLIYFSYDVKMKEKGDIPEGYSVSREKKERFSLILESASTNQTSMYLCASSPLGLAGGELFFGEGSRLTVL.

The V gene is TRBV6-5, the J gene TRBJ1-4, with a tentative D call TRBD1 (5 bases). Germline V gene data show CDR1 as MNHEY and CDR2 as SVGAGI. V was clipped by 6 bases and J by 3 bases, with 11 bases between them. The CDR3 length is 14 residues. The chain's CDR3 is CASSPWGANEKLFF. CDR3 nucleotide sequence: TGTGCCAGCAGCCCGTGGGGGGCTAATGAAAAACTGTTTTTT.

The gene calls are TRBV11-3 and TRBJ1-1; 7 nucleotides match TRBD1. The CDR3 sequence is 13 residues long. After removal of 4 bases from V and 4 bases from J, the junction contained 3 bases not matched to a gene. The germline gives CDR1 SGHNT, CDR2 YENEEA. The CDR3 loop is CASSSSGGTEAFF. CDR3 DNA sequence: TGTGCCAGCAGCTCTTCAGGGGGCACTGAAGCTTTCTTT.

This chain connects TRBV27 to TRBJ1-6; 8 bases map to TRBD1. The CDR3 is 12 amino acids. Germline V gene data show CDR1 as MNHEY and CDR2 as SMNVEV (reference sequence). DNA for the CDR3: TGTGGGACAGGGTCTACCTCTTCACCCCTCCACTTT. It translates to CGTGSTSSPLHF.

The rearrangement links TRBV24-1 to TRBJ2-7; 7 nucleotides align to TRBD1. Per germline, CDR1 KGHDR and CDR2 SFDVKD. The CDR3 extends over 15 amino acids. V shed 1 base and J 4 bases; nucleotides not matched to a gene: 6. CDR3 residues: CATSDFLGGRYEQYF. The CDR3 DNA sequence: TGTGCCACCAGTGATTTCTTAGGGGGCCGTTACGAGCAGTACTTC.

The genes are TRBV19 and TRBJ1-4, with TRBD1 matching 10 bases. The germline V gene encodes CDR1 LNHDA and CDR2 SQIVND (reference sequence). This CDR3 is built from 19 residues. V shed 6 bases and J 0 bases; nucleotides not matched to a gene: 13. CDR3 residues: CASRAKPGQGISTNEKLFF. The CDR3 nucleotides are TGTGCCAGTAGAGCGAAGCCGGGACAGGGGATCTCAACTAATGAAAAACTGTTTTTT.

The V gene is TRBV18, the J gene TRBJ1-5; the D is unclear. Germline values: CDR1 KGHSH, CDR2 LQKENI. The CDR3 is 14 residues long. With 3 bases removed from V and 4 bases from J, the gap between germline ends came to 10 bases. The CDR3 DNA sequence: TGTGCCAGCTCACCGGACTTATCGAATCAGCCCCAGCATTTT. This gives the protein CASSPDLSNQPQHF.

V is TRBV6-5 and J is TRBJ1-5, with TRBD1 as a possible D gene (5 bases). Trimming took off 6 bases at V and 3 bases at J, with 15 bases between the two ends. Germline CDR1 and CDR2: MNHEY and SVGAGI. The CDR3 length is 15 residues. The CDR3 is CASRTSDSFNQPQHF. CDR3 DNA: TGTGCCAGCAGGACCTCCGACAGCTTCAATCAGCCCCAGCATTTT.

This rearrangement joins TRBV7-3 to TRBJ2-4; 8 positions match TRBD1. Germline values: CDR1 SGHTA, CDR2 FQGTGA. CDR3 length: 14 residues. V dropped 3 bases and J dropped 8; count of bases not matched to a gene: 6. The CDR3 spells CASSLGQAGDIQYF. The CDR3 DNA reads as TGTGCCAGCAGCTTGGGACAGGCGGGTGACATTCAGTACTTC.

The J gene is TRBJ1-1, the V gene TRBV7-3; 7 bases agree with TRBD1. The V gene's germline CDR1 is SGHTA and CDR2 FQGTGA. There are 12 residues in the CDR3. V dropped 4 bases and J dropped 5; count of bases not matched to a gene: 1. CDR3 in DNA: TGTGCCAGCAGCTCAGGGGGTACTGAAGCTTTCTTT. Its protein is CASSSGGTEAFF.

CDR3 amino acids: CASSFPLGGLYGYTF. The CDR3 coding sequence is TGTGCCAGCAGTTTCCCGCTGGGAGGGCTCTATGGCTACACCTTC. The chain couples TRBV28 to TRBJ1-2; D not resolved. Between the trimmed V and J ends, which lost 3 bases and 4 bases, there was a span of 15 bases. This CDR3 contains 15 residues. Germline V gene sequence: CDR1 MDHEN, CDR2 SYDVKM.

V and J are TRBV14 and TRBJ1-2; D possibly corresponds to TRBD1 (5 bases). This CDR3 comprises 15 residues. Trimming shortened V by 1 base and J by 4 bases, and 13 bases separated the two germline ends. Germline V gene sequence: CDR1 SGHDN, CDR2 FVKESK. The CDR3, as DNA: TGTGCCAGCAGCCAAGGTAGAAGGGGAGGCTATGGCTACACCTTC. It specifies CASSQGRRGGYGYTF.

V gene TRBV4-1 combines with J gene TRBJ1-3, with TRBD1 matching over 12 bases. Losses at the gene ends were 6 bases for V and 0 bases for J; bases not matched to a gene: 6. Per the germline V gene, CDR1 is MGHRA and CDR2 is YSYEKL. The CDR3 consists of 17 residues. Here the CDR3 reads CASRGQGAISSGNTIYF. CDR3 sequence (DNA): TGCGCCAGCAGGGGACAGGGGGCTATAAGCTCTGGAAACACCATATATTTT.

The chain has TRBV6-2 or TRBV6-3 and TRBJ1-1, with D possibly TRBD1 on 6 matching bases. Trimming left V 6 bases short and J 1 base short, with 18 bases between. Looked up from germline, CDR1 is MNHEY and CDR2 is SVGEGT. This CDR3 comprises 16 residues. The CDR3 loop is CASSATGRGRNTEAFF. In DNA form, the CDR3 reads TGTGCCAGCAGCGCCACAGGGAGAGGTCGGAACACTGAAGCTTTCTTT.

In regard to this clone: This sample includes further DNA sequences coding for the same CDR3. The chain recombines TRBV18 with TRBJ2-1, with 12 bases matching TRBD2. After removal of 3 bases from V and 0 bases from J, the junction contained 3 bases not matched to a gene. Germline-derived CDR1 and CDR2 are KGHSH and LQKENI. The length of the CDR3 is 17 residues. CDR3 protein: CASSPETSGSSYNEQFF. In DNA form, the CDR3 reads TGTGCCAGCTCACCCGAGACTAGCGGGAGCTCCTACAATGAGCAGTTCTTC.

This rearrangement joins TRBV5-4 to TRBJ2-1, with D maybe TRBD2 (5 bases). The germline V and J ends were trimmed by 5 bases and 6 bases, with 18 bases remaining between them. The germline V gene has CDR1 SGHNT and CDR2 YYREEE (reference sequence). This CDR3 comprises 15 residues. The CDR3 is CASSYLASSGNEQFF. As DNA, the CDR3 is TGTGCCAGCAGTTACCTGGCTAGCTCTGGCAATGAGCAGTTCTTC.